This T cell receptor beta chain was found in a study of blood T cells in healthy people across ages. Notes on the study in general: No one knew whether donors had CMV, which possibly confounded expanded clonotype changes. Unsorted PBMC material precluded a definitive naive versus antigen-experienced comparison. Investigators viewed diversity estimates from one million T cells as underestimates, the study reported. Higher diversity and more naive CD4+ cells were features of long-lived donors, compared to aged donors.

The authors ran a second PCR of 7 to 11 cycles using a sample-barcoded 5' primer and a J-beta primer mix. Each CDR3 protein is one row after TCRdb ran MiXCR on the 5' RACE reads. This sample has 850,000 to 1,100,000 distinct CDR3 sequences, with around two fifths found just once. This clonotype occurred a few times. Antigen: not known. Sequencing input: blood. This clonotype originated in a man between 18 and 35 years old in good health.

CDR3 amino acids: CASSQLNRGEGNTEAFF. The CDR3 DNA reads as TGTGCCAGCAGCCAATTGAACAGGGGAGAGGGGAACACTGAAGCTTTCTTT. V gene TRBV16 combines with J gene TRBJ1-1, with 7 bases identical to TRBD1. Germline CDR1 KGHSY, CDR2 FQNENV. V lost 1 base and J lost 1; bases outside the gene matches: 9. The CDR3 covers 17 residues.